What follows are 8 T cell receptor beta chains derived from one specimen sequenced in a study of T cells after yellow fever vaccination. TCRdb reprocessed the 5' RACE reads via MiXCR and lists one record per CDR3 protein. Of approximately 70,000 distinct CDR3 sequences listed, 6.5% are singletons. The source material was CD8+ T cells sorted from PBMCs, sampled around 45 days after the first yellow fever vaccination. These receptors came from a man aged 18 to 35 who received the YFV17D yellow fever vaccine.

Only a few counts were recorded for this clonotype. V usage is TRBV3-1 and J usage is TRBJ1-1; D not certain. This CDR3 comprises 17 residues. Germline V gene lookup returns CDR1 LGHDT and CDR2 YNNKEL (reference sequence). Trimming took off 2 bases at V and 3 bases at J, with 19 bases between the two ends. The CDR3 here is CASSQSFYVRRDTEAFF. CDR3 coding DNA: TGTGCCAGCAGCCAATCTTTTTATGTAAGGAGGGACACTGAAGCTTTCTTT.

This clonotype was picked up a small number of times. The chain couples TRBV11-2 to TRBJ2-5, with D possibly being TRBD1 (6 bases). V was pared by 5 bases and J by 0 bases, with 13 bases between. From germline, CDR1 is SGHAT and CDR2 FQNNGV. The CDR3 is 15 residues long. In DNA form, the CDR3 reads TGTGCCAGCAGCCGTTTTACAGGGAACCAAGAGACCCAGTACTTC. Translated: CASSRFTGNQETQYF.

This clonotype appeared a few times. The chain has TRBV6-5 and TRBJ2-7; possibly TRBD1 for D (6 bases). The CDR3 has 12 residues. Trimming stripped 5 bases from V and 6 bases from J, with 11 bases between. Germline assignment: CDR1 MNHEY and CDR2 SVGAGI. In DNA form, the CDR3 reads TGTGCCAGCAGTACAGGGATCGCCGAGCAGTACTTC. Translation: CASSTGIAEQYF.

This clonotype was recorded at least ten times. The chain recombines TRBV4-2 with TRBJ1-4, with D unclear. This CDR3 spans 15 amino acids. Germline V CDR1 and CDR2: LGHNA, YNFKEQ. Deletions cut 0 bases from V and 8 bases from J, with 13 bases between. CDR3 sequence reads: CASSQDPTSLEKLFF. CDR3 sequence (DNA): TGTGCCAGCAGCCAAGATCCGACCTCTCTCGAAAAACTGTTTTTT.

The sample holds many counts of this clonotype. J is TRBJ2-1 and V is TRBV6-5; 9 nucleotides line up with TRBD1. The CDR3 is 15 amino acids. CDR1 MNHEY and CDR2 SVGAGI come from the germline V gene. Germline trimming cut 6 bases from V and 3 bases from J; bases unmatched to any gene: 6. The CDR3 spells CASSPTGGGYNEQFF. For the CDR3, the DNA is TGTGCCAGCAGCCCCACAGGGGGCGGCTACAATGAGCAGTTCTTC.

This clonotype was seen ten or more times. The chain recombines TRBV12-3 or TRBV12-4 with TRBJ2-7; a possible D gene is TRBD1 (5 bases). Between the trimmed V and J ends, which lost 2 bases and 3 bases, there was a span of 11 bases. The CDR3 covers 14 residues. The CDR3 region is CASSLFGANYEQYF. The CDR3 DNA is TGTGCCAGCAGTTTATTTGGGGCAAACTACGAGCAGTACTTC.

This clonotype was counted ten times or more. This chain joins TRBV6-2 or TRBV6-3 and TRBJ2-7; D unclear. The CDR3 spans 13 residues. Germline CDR1 reads MNHEY; CDR2 reads SVGEGT. The V end lost 2 bases, the J end lost 0 bases, and 5 bases lay between the germline ends. CDR3 region: CASSYPDSYEQYF. CDR3 nucleotides: TGTGCCAGCAGTTACCCGGACTCCTACGAGCAGTACTTC.

There are many counts of this clonotype. The CDR3 loop is CASSESQGGLDTQYF. CDR3 coding DNA: TGTGCCAGCAGTGAGTCACAGGGTGGTCTTGATACGCAGTATTTT. The chain links TRBV6-4 to TRBJ2-3, with D tentatively TRBD1 (6 bases). Between the trimmed V and J ends, which lost 3 bases and 6 bases, there was a span of 16 bases. The CDR3 length is 15 residues. Germline V gene sequence: CDR1 MRHNA, CDR2 SNTAGT.